This TCR beta chain originates from a study of blood T cell repertoires in COVID-19. There are 11 residues in the CDR3. Trimming took 4 bases from V and 6 from J, leaving 9 bases between them. In germline, CDR1 is DFQATT, CDR2 SNEGSKA (reference sequence). Libraries were prepared by immunoSEQ multiplex PCR; TCRdb keeps only in-frame clonotypes and omits some of them. The sample yields roughly 110,000 clones, about four fifths seen once. This sequence originates from a human donor in a cohort sampled during active COVID-19. V and J are TRBV20-1 and TRBJ1-1; a possible D gene is TRBD1 (5 bases). Material: peripheral blood. CDR3 coding DNA: TGCAGTGCTATCAGGGTCTCTGAAGCTTTCTTT. Amino acid sequence: CSAIRVSEAFF.